This T cell receptor beta chain was identified in a study of blood T cells in healthy people across ages. Study context: The capture of about one barcoded beta molecule per two T cells was achieved by template switching.

The sample holds a few counts of this clonotype. The target antigen is unknown. The use of a sample-barcoded 5' primer and a J-beta primer mix characterized a second PCR of about 7 to 12 cycles. TCRdb re-analysed the 5' RACE reads in MiXCR, keeping a single row per CDR3 protein. The sample includes approximately 1.5 million distinct CDR3 sequences, 35% to 45% of them seen just once. The study's findings and limits: Diversity of TCR beta correlated strongly with naive T cell percentage. Diversity of TCR beta per million T cells declined in a roughly linear way with age.

V lost 3 bases to trimming and J lost 1 base, with 7 bases between them. The germline V gene has CDR1 DFQATT and CDR2 SNEGSKA (reference sequence). The length of the CDR3 is 13 residues. Material for sequencing was blood. The V call is TRBV20-1, the J call TRBJ1-5, with TRBD1 as a possible D gene (5 bases). This sequence originates from a young woman in good health. The CDR3 sequence is CSASRESNQPQHF. As DNA, the CDR3 is TGCAGTGCTAGCAGGGAGAGCAATCAGCCCCAGCATTTT.